The clone carrying this T cell receptor beta chain is labeled as large. The target antigen is unknown. Per germline, CDR1 SGHNT and CDR2 YYREEE (reference sequence). The V gene lost 5 bases and the J gene lost 0 bases, with 12 bases spanning the gap. The CDR3 extends over 16 amino acids. The data were taken from a study of T-cell memory formation after mild COVID-19. UMIs and sample barcodes were carried by the TCR alpha and TCR beta cDNA libraries that 5'RACE produced using constant-segment primers. In TCRdb, the 5' RACE reads were re-called with MiXCR into one record per CDR3 protein. The sample holds approximately 260,000 distinct CDR3 sequences, 16% seen once. General study findings and limits: Clones that contracted from day 15 to 85 were balanced CD4/CD8, while later expanders leaned CD4+. The authors left the SARS-CoV-2 specificity of second-wave clones peaking on day 37 unconfirmed. Contracting CD4+ clones sat mainly in CM and EM; CD8+ in EMRA.

V gene TRBV5-4 combines with J gene TRBJ1-6; no firm D call. Sample: PBMCs or a T cell subset sorted from them (not recorded which). This sequence was found in a man younger than 30 who had mild COVID-19 (a few samples of this study predate the infection). Cell type and time point are not known. The chain's CDR3 is CASRAMKGSYNSPLHF. The CDR3 DNA follows: TGTGCCAGCAGGGCCATGAAGGGCTCCTATAATTCACCCCTCCACTTT.